This T cell receptor (beta chain) derives from a study of blood T cell repertoires in COVID-19. Whole-study context: Collection of acute and convalescent COVID-19 samples took place in the United States, Italy and Spain. PBMCs, B-cell-depleted T cells, or T cells were the source of the cDNA or gDNA that made up the material.

CDR3 length equals 16 residues. V shed 7 bases and J 4 bases; nucleotides not matched to a gene: 13. Germline loops: CDR1 MDHEN, CDR2 SYDVKM. Using immunoSEQ multiplex PCR, the repertoire was profiled, and TCRdb retains in-frame clones only, with some absent. Of about 170,000 clones listed, 87% are singletons. Enrollees, about 18 to 95 years old, lived in approximately 25 US areas. Sequencing used PBMCs or T cells enriched from blood (not recorded which). This clonotype was sampled from a woman between 45 and 60 years old who had recovered from COVID-19. The chain carries TRBV28 and TRBJ2-1, with 7 positions matching TRBD2. The CDR3 loop reads CASTNLAAGDYNEQFF. CDR3 nucleotides: TGTGCCAGCACCAATCTAGCGGCAGGAGATTACAATGAGCAGTTCTTC.